The 4 T cell receptor beta chains below were found in one sample sequenced in a study of monozygotic twins with inflammatory bowel disease. One entry per CDR3 protein, without DNA, is what TCRdb gives after re-calling the 5' RACE reads. Seen in this sample are approximately 120,000 distinct CDR3 sequences; the ten most common clones hold 12%. Sequencing was performed on blood. The receptors originated from a human donor with ulcerative colitis or Crohn's disease, or a healthy co-twin of an affected twin (not recorded which).

The CDR3 protein is CASSSRTSGDYNEQFF. The genes are TRBV11-1 and TRBJ2-1; TCRdb calls TRBD2, which cannot be checked without DNA. CDR1 and CDR2 (germline): SGHAT, FQDESV (reference sequence). CDR3 length: 16 residues.

CDR3 in amino acids: CASSVGQGEWPQHF. The V call is TRBV6-1, the J call TRBJ1-5; TCRdb reports TRBD1, a call that lacks DNA to check it against. CDR3 size: 14 residues. Germline CDR1 MNHNS, CDR2 SASEGT.

The rearrangement uses TRBV20-1 and TRBJ2-7; absent DNA, TCRdb's TRBD2 call cannot be checked. This CDR3 has 13 residues. Germline-derived CDR1 and CDR2 are DFQATT and SNEGSKA (reference sequence). The CDR3 loop is CSAPTSGSKEQYF.

The rearrangement uses TRBV3-1 and TRBJ1-1. This CDR3 contains 11 residues. Germline lookup yields CDR1 LGHDT and CDR2 YNNKEL (reference sequence). CDR3 region: CASMIGSEAFF. The variable domain in full, completed from reference TRBV3-1 and TRBJ1-1, reads DTAVSQTPKYLVTQMGNDKSIKCEQNLGHDTMYWYKQDSKKFLKIMFSYNNKELIINETVPNRFSPKSPDKAHLNLHINSLELGDSAVYFCASMIGSEAFFGQGTRLTVV.